The 28 T cell receptor beta chains reported below all come from one sample, sequenced in a study of PD-L1 blockade in urothelial cancer. Time point indicated: pretreatment peripheral blood. Produced via immunoSEQ multiplex PCR; TCRdb's table is partial and in-frame only. This sample has 95,000 to 100,000 clones, with roughly 84% found just once. Source: PBMCs, taken around atezolizumab (anti-PD-L1) treatment. These receptors were collected from a man aged 60-69 years with urothelial cancer.

There are a few counts of this clone. This chain links TRBV5-1 with TRBJ2-5; perhaps TRBD1 as D (6 bases). With 3 bases removed from V and 2 bases from J, the gap between germline ends came to 11 bases. The CDR3 totals 14 residues. Germline V lookup: CDR1 SGHRS, CDR2 YFSETQ. CDR3 sequence (DNA): TGCGCCAGCAGCTGGGGGACAAGTCAAGAGACCCAGTACTTC. Translating it yields CASSWGTSQETQYF.

The chain carries TRBV7-3 and TRBJ2-3; D may be TRBD2 (6 bases). Trimming stripped 7 bases from V and 5 bases from J, with 16 bases between. CDR3 size: 14 residues. Looked up from germline, CDR1 is SGHTA and CDR2 is FQGTGA. This CDR3 is CASTSSGTGDTQYF. For the CDR3, the DNA is TGTGCCAGCACCTCCTCGGGGACTGGAGATACGCAGTATTTT.

This chain links TRBV4-1 with TRBJ2-3; TRBD1 matches 10 bases. V shed 4 bases and J 3 bases; nucleotides not matched to a gene: 7. Germline CDR1 MGHRA, CDR2 YSYEKL. The CDR3 spans 16 residues. This CDR3 reads CASSLIPGQGTDTQYF. For the CDR3, the DNA is TGCGCCAGCAGCCTTATACCGGGACAGGGGACAGATACGCAGTATTTT.

The V and J genes are TRBV10-1 and TRBJ2-7, with 7 bases aligning to TRBD1. Trimming removed 0 bases from V and 0 bases from J; junction bases left unmatched: 11. This CDR3 has 18 amino acids. Germline V gene lookup returns CDR1 WNHNN and CDR2 SYGVQD (reference sequence). The CDR3 region has the DNA TGCGCCAGCAGTGAGTCCGAACGCCGGGACAGAAGCTCCTACGAGCAGTACTTC. It translates to CASSESERRDRSSYEQYF.

V is TRBV4-1 and J is TRBJ1-1; 7 bases line up with TRBD1. The CDR3 sequence is 13 residues long. Looked up from germline, CDR1 is MGHRA and CDR2 is YSYEKL. With 4 bases clipped from V and 3 bases from J, the junction kept 2 bases outside the gene matches. DNA for the CDR3: TGCGCCAGCAGCCGACAGGGTTACACTGAAGCTTTCTTT. This codes for CASSRQGYTEAFF.

In DNA form, the CDR3 reads TGTGCCAGCAGTACCGGGACAGGTGGAAACACCATATATTTT. Encoded protein: CASSTGTGGNTIYF. V is TRBV2 and J is TRBJ1-3; 8 nucleotides align to TRBD1. CDR1 SNHLY and CDR2 FYNNEI come from the germline V gene. The CDR3 contains 14 residues. J was trimmed by 3 bases and V by 5 bases; bases with no gene match: 3.

The chain recombines TRBV7-3 with TRBJ1-3; weak D call: TRBD1 (5 bases). Germline CDR1 SGHTA, CDR2 FQGTGA. Trimming removed 4 bases at V and 2 bases at J, with 12 bases between. The CDR3 spans 15 residues. This CDR3 reads CASSSMQGPGNTIYF. CDR3 in DNA: TGTGCCAGCAGCTCCATGCAGGGTCCTGGAAACACCATATATTTT.

The gene calls are TRBV4-1 and TRBJ2-7; the match to TRBD1 covers 8 bases. The germline V gene encodes CDR1 MGHRA and CDR2 YSYEKL. V was pared by 1 base and J by 0 bases, with 11 bases of the junction left unmatched. The CDR3 totals 18 residues. Written as DNA, the CDR3 is TGCGCCAGCAGCCAAGCCGCCGGACGGGACAGGTCCTCCTACGAGCAGTACTTC. Protein sequence: CASSQAAGRDRSSYEQYF.

The rearrangement uses TRBV5-6 and TRBJ1-2; D possibly corresponds to TRBD1 (5 bases). CDR1 is SGHDT and CDR2 is YYEEEE in the germline V gene. The CDR3 covers 14 residues. The ends were cut back, 6 bases at V and 3 bases at J, with 15 bases in the middle. The CDR3 sequence: CASTWTGRDYGYTF. CDR3 nucleotides: TGTGCCAGCACCTGGACGGGCAGGGACTATGGCTACACCTTC.

The chain has TRBV7-3 and TRBJ2-1, with TRBD2 matching 8 bases. Losses at the gene ends were 6 bases for V and 7 bases for J; bases not matched to a gene: 8. The CDR3 has 14 amino acids. Germline CDR1 and CDR2: SGHTA and FQGTGA. The CDR3 DNA sequence: TGTGCCAGCAGTCGGGGGGGCAGTTCGAATGAGCAGTTCTTC. This gives the protein CASSRGGSSNEQFF.

The V gene is TRBV7-2, the J gene TRBJ2-3; 9 nucleotides agree with TRBD1. Germline-derived CDR1 and CDR2 are SGHTA and FQGNSA. This CDR3 contains 15 residues. J lost 3 bases, V lost 3 bases, and 4 bases had no gene match. The chain's CDR3 is CASSFGGQGTDTQYF. CDR3 in DNA: TGTGCCAGCAGCTTCGGGGGACAGGGAACAGATACGCAGTATTTT.

The rearrangement joins TRBV9 to TRBJ2-7; weak D call: TRBD1 (6 bases). This CDR3 is 16 amino acids long. Germline assignment: CDR1 SGDLS and CDR2 YYNGEE. V gave up 4 bases and J gave up 2 bases, with 19 bases separating them. CDR3 DNA sequence: TGTGCCAGCAGCCCCAGTGGGGCAGGGGTCCCCTACGAGCAGTACTTC. It translates to CASSPSGAGVPYEQYF.

The genes are TRBV27 and TRBJ2-3; D gene unclear. In germline, CDR1 is MNHEY, CDR2 SMNVEV (reference sequence). The CDR3 runs to 14 residues. The V gene lost 2 bases and the J gene lost 2 bases, with 8 bases spanning the gap. DNA of the CDR3: TGTGCCAGCAGTTTAAGCCTGCACACAGATACGCAGTATTTT. This translates into CASSLSLHTDTQYF.

The chain couples TRBV30 to TRBJ1-4; D is perhaps TRBD1 (5 bases). Deletions cut 0 bases from V and 6 bases from J, with 23 bases between. Germline-derived CDR1 and CDR2 are GTSNPN and SVGIG (reference sequence). This CDR3 contains 18 residues. This chain's CDR3 is CAWSVPGHLAGWDEKLFF. The DNA for the CDR3 is TGTGCCTGGAGTGTACCAGGGCACCTTGCCGGGTGGGATGAAAAACTGTTTTTT.

V and J are TRBV29-1 and TRBJ1-5, with 7 bases that match TRBD1. This CDR3 is built from 14 residues. The V gene end was trimmed by 4 bases and the J gene end by 6 bases; junction bases not matched to a gene: 9. Germline loops: CDR1 SQVTM, CDR2 ANQGSEA. The CDR3 bases are TGCAGCGTTGCAGAGGCGGCAGGGGGTCAGCCCCAGCATTTT. This gives the protein CSVAEAAGGQPQHF.

This chain uses TRBV2 with TRBJ2-1, with D hard to call. This CDR3 is 14 amino acids long. V was shortened by 8 bases and J by 0 bases, with 11 bases between the two germline ends. Germline V CDR1 and CDR2: SNHLY, FYNNEI. CDR3 DNA: TGTGCCAGCCATAAAGAGAGCTCCTACAATGAGCAGTTCTTC. It specifies CASHKESSYNEQFF.

The chain combines TRBV6-5 with TRBJ2-1; 8 nucleotides match TRBD2. V trimming: 4 bases; J trimming: 8 bases; junction bases outside the gene matches: 13. Germline V CDR1 and CDR2: MNHEY, SVGAGI. This CDR3 contains 16 residues. The CDR3 loop reads CASSSLIRGGRDEQFF. The CDR3 DNA reads TGTGCCAGCAGTTCCCTGATCCGGGGGGGCAGGGATGAGCAGTTCTTC.

The chain employs TRBV15 and TRBJ2-2, with 8 bases lining up with TRBD1. This CDR3 is 17 amino acids long. The trim removed 0 bases at V and 4 bases at J, leaving 7 bases unmatched. Germline V lookup: CDR1 LNHNV, CDR2 YYDKDF (reference sequence). The CDR3 spells CATSRDLRDRGTGELFF. The CDR3 DNA follows: TGTGCCACCAGCAGAGATCTCCGCGACAGGGGCACCGGGGAGCTGTTTTTT. Based on the CDR3 plus reference TRBV15 and TRBJ2-2, the full variable domain is DAMVIQNPRYQVTQFGKPVTLSCSQTLNHNVMYWYQQKSSQAPKLLFHYYDKDFNNEADTPDNFQSRRPNTSFCFLDIRSPGLGDTAMYLCATSRDLRDRGTGELFFGEGSRLTVL.

This clone has a single count. V and J are TRBV4-3 and TRBJ1-3; 7 nucleotides agree with TRBD1. The J segment lost 2 bases and the V segment lost 3 bases, leaving 4 bases of the junction unmatched. Germline V lookup: CDR1 LGHNA, CDR2 YSLEER. This CDR3 contains 15 residues. The CDR3 spells CASSHNTGAGNTIYF. CDR3 in DNA: TGCGCCAGCAGCCACAATACAGGGGCTGGAAACACCATATATTTT.

The V gene is TRBV27, the J gene TRBJ2-1; 10 bases fit TRBD1. Losses at the gene ends were 3 bases for V and 10 bases for J; bases not matched to a gene: 12. The CDR3 consists of 16 residues. Germline loops: CDR1 MNHEY, CDR2 SMNVEV (reference sequence). CDR3 DNA sequence: TGTGCCAGCAGTTTCGTCCCGGGACAGGGGCCCCCAGAGCAGTTCTTC. As protein: CASSFVPGQGPPEQFF.

V usage is TRBV5-1 and J usage is TRBJ2-2; 8 bases fit TRBD2. The germline CDR1 and CDR2 sequences are SGHRS and YFSETQ. Germline trimming cut 3 bases from V and 6 bases from J; bases unmatched to any gene: 13. This CDR3 contains 17 residues. CDR3 DNA sequence: TGCGCCAGCAGCTACTTGGATATCGGGAGGGTCCCCGGGGAGCTGTTTTTT. This encodes CASSYLDIGRVPGELFF.

The chain combines TRBV2 with TRBJ2-7, with D perhaps TRBD2 (6 bases). Trimming took 4 bases from V and 3 from J, leaving 13 bases between them. CDR1 SNHLY and CDR2 FYNNEI come from the germline V gene. This CDR3 has 14 residues. CDR3 in DNA: TGTGCCAGCAGTGGGGGGACGGGAGTCTACGAGCAGTACTTC. It translates to CASSGGTGVYEQYF.

The gene calls are TRBV19 and TRBJ2-1; maybe TRBD2 (6 bases). V was trimmed by 5 bases and J by 8 bases, leaving 10 bases between them. This CDR3 spans 12 amino acids. Germline V gene sequence: CDR1 LNHDA, CDR2 SQIVND (reference sequence). In DNA form, the CDR3 reads TGTGCCAGTAGTCCCACGGGGGATGAGCAGTTCTTC. Translation gives CASSPTGDEQFF.

V is TRBV27 and J is TRBJ2-7; 16 bases match TRBD2. Germline V gene lookup returns CDR1 MNHEY and CDR2 SMNVEV (reference sequence). This CDR3 has 20 amino acids. V shed 6 bases, J shed 2 bases, and the junction held 16 bases outside the gene matches. The DNA for the CDR3 is TGTGCCAGCAGACCTCGGATTTTAGGGACTAGCGGGAGGGATCCCTACGAGCAGTACTTC. It yields the protein CASRPRILGTSGRDPYEQYF.

This clone has just one count. V is TRBV19 and J is TRBJ1-6; D gene ambiguous. Germline loops: CDR1 LNHDA, CDR2 SQIVND (reference sequence). Trimming removed 7 bases at V and 7 bases at J, with 14 bases between. This CDR3 comprises 14 residues. CDR3 protein: CASTQSPSNSPLHF. The CDR3 region has the DNA TGTGCCAGTACACAATCCCCTTCAAATTCACCCCTCCACTTT.

V is TRBV28 and J is TRBJ2-7; TRBD1 aligns across 7 bases. CDR3 size: 15 residues. V lost 4 bases and J lost 4; bases outside the gene matches: 10. Germline CDR1 MDHEN, CDR2 SYDVKM. In DNA, the CDR3 is TGTGCCAGCAGTTACGCCGCCGACAGGGTGTACGAGCAGTACTTC. It translates to CASSYAADRVYEQYF.

The genes are TRBV27 and TRBJ2-3, with 7 bases identical to TRBD1. With 3 bases clipped from V and 4 bases from J, the junction kept 1 base outside the gene matches. This CDR3 has 13 residues. The V gene's germline CDR1 is MNHEY and CDR2 SMNVEV (reference sequence). CDR3 in amino acids: CASSFTGADTQYF. The CDR3 DNA sequence: TGTGCCAGCAGTTTCACAGGGGCAGATACGCAGTATTTT.

V and J are TRBV28 and TRBJ2-7; 10 bases agree with TRBD1. After removal of 4 bases from V and 2 bases from J, the junction contained 20 bases not matched to a gene. The CDR3 is 20 residues long. Germline assignment: CDR1 MDHEN and CDR2 SYDVKM. CDR3 DNA sequence: TGTGCCAGCAGTTCCACCCTCGGCCGGGACAGGGGACAGCAAACCTACGAGCAGTACTTC. Amino acids: CASSSTLGRDRGQQTYEQYF.